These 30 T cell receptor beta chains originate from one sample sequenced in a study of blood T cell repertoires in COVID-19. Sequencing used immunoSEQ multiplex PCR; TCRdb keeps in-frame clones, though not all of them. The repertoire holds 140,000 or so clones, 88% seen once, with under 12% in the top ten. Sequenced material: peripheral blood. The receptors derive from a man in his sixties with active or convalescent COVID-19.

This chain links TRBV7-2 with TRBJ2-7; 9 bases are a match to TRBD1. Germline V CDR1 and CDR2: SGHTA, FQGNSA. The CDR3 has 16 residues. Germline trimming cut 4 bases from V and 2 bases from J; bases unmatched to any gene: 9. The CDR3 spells CASSSPGQGIPYEQYF. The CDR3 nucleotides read TGTGCCAGCAGCTCGCCGGGACAGGGAATTCCCTACGAGCAGTACTTC.

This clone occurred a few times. The chain's CDR3 is CASSQVPLLAGKGEQYF. The CDR3 DNA follows: TGTGCCAGCAGCCAAGTGCCGCTGCTAGCGGGGAAGGGAGAGCAGTACTTC. The chain carries TRBV3-1 (or the pseudogene TRBV3-2) and TRBJ2-7; 9 bases map to TRBD2. The CDR3 spans 17 residues. Germline V gives CDR1 LGHDT, CDR2 YNNKEL (reference sequence). V lost 1 base and J lost 7; bases outside the gene matches: 14.

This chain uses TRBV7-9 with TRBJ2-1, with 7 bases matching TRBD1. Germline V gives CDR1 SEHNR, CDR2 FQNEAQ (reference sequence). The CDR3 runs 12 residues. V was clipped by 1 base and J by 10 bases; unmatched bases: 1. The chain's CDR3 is CASSLGTGEQFF. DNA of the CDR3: TGTGCCAGCAGCTTAGGGACAGGCGAGCAGTTCTTC.

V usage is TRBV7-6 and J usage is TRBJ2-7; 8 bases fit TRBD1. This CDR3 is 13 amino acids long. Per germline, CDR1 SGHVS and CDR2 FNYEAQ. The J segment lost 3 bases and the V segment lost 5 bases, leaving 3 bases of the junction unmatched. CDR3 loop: CASSPGTGYEQYF. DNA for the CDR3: TGTGCCAGCAGCCCCGGGACAGGCTACGAGCAGTACTTC.

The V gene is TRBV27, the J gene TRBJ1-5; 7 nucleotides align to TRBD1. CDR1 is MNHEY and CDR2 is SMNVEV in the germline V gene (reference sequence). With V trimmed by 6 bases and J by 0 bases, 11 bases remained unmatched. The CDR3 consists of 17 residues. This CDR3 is CASRPTTGVYSNQPQHF. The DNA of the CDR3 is TGTGCCAGCAGGCCGACAACAGGGGTCTATAGCAATCAGCCCCAGCATTTT.

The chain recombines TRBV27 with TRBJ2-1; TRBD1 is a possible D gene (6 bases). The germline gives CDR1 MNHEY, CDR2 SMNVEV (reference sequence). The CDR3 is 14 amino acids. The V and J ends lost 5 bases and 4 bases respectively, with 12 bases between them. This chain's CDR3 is CASSTRTVYNEQFF. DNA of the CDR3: TGTGCCAGCAGTACCCGGACAGTTTACAATGAGCAGTTCTTC.

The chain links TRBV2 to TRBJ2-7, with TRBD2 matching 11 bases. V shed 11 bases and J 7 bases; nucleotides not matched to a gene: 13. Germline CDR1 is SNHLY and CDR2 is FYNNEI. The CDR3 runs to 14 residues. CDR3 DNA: TGTGCCGGATCCAGACTAGCGGGACCTGTTGAGCAGTACTTC. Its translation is CAGSRLAGPVEQYF.

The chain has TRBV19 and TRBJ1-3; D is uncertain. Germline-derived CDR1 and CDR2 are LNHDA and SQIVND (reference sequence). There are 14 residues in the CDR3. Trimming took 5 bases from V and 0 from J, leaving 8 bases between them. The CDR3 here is CASSPDNSGNTIYF. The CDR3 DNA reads TGTGCCAGTAGTCCCGACAACTCTGGAAACACCATATATTTT.

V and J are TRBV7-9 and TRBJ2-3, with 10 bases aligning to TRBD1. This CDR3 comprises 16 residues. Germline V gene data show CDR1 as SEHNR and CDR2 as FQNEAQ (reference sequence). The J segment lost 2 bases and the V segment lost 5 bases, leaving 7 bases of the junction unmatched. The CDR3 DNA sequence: TGTGCCAGCAGCAAAGGGACAGGGGTGGACACAGATACGCAGTATTTT. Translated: CASSKGTGVDTDTQYF.

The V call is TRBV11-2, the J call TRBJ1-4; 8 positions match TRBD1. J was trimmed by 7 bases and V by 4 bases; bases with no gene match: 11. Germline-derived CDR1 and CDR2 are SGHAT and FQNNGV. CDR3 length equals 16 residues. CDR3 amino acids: CASSSRGRTGSEKLFF. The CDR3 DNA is TGTGCCAGCAGCTCTAGAGGCCGGACAGGGAGTGAAAAACTGTTTTTT. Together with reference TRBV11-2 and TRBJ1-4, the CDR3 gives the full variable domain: EAGVAQSPRYKIIEKRQSVAFWCNPISGHATLYWYQQILGQGPKLLIQFQNNGVVDDSQLPKDRFSAERLKGVDSTLKIQPAKLEDSAVYLCASSSRGRTGSEKLFFGSGTQLSVL.

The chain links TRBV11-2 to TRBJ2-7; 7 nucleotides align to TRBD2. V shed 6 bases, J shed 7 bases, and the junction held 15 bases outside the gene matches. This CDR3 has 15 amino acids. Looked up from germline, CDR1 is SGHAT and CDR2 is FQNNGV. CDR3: CASRPLAGWEREQYF. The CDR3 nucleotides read TGTGCCAGCAGGCCTTTAGCGGGCTGGGAGAGGGAGCAGTACTTC.

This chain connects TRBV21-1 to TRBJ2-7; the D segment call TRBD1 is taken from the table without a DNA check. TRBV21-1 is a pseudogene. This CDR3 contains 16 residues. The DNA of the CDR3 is TGTGCCAGCAGCAAAGTGAAGACAGGTTGCTCCTACGAGCAGTACTTC. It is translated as CASSKVKTGCSYEQYF.

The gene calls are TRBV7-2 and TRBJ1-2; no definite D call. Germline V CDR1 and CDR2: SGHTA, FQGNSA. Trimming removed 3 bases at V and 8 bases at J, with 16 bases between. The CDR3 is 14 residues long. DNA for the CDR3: TGTGCCAGCAGCTTGTCAGGTCCCAGTAACGGCTACACCTTC. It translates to CASSLSGPSNGYTF.

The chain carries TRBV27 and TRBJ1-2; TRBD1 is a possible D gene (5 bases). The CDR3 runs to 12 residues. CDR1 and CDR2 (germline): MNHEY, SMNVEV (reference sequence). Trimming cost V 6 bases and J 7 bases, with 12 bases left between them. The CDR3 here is CASRFTGGGYTF. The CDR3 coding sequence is TGTGCCAGCAGATTTACCGGGGGTGGCTACACCTTC.

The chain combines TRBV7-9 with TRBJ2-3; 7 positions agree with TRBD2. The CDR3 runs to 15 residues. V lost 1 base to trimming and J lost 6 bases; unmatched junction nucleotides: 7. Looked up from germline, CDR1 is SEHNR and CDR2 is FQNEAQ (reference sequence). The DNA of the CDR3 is TGTGCCAGCAGCTTAGTTGCTAGCGGATTGGATACGCAGTATTTT. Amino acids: CASSLVASGLDTQYF. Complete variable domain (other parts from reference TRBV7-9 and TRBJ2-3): DTGVSQNPRHKITKRGQNVTFRCDPISEHNRLYWYRQTLGQGPEFLTYFQNEAQLEKSRLLSDRFSAERPKGSFSTLEIQRTEQGDSAMYLCASSLVASGLDTQYFGPGTRLTVL.

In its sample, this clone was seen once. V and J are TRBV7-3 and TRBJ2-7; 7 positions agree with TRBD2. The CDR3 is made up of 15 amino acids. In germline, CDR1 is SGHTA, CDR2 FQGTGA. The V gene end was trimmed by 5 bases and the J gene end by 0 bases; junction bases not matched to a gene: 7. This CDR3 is CASSPGAGSSYEQYF. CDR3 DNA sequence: TGTGCCAGCAGCCCCGGAGCGGGAAGCTCCTACGAGCAGTACTTC.

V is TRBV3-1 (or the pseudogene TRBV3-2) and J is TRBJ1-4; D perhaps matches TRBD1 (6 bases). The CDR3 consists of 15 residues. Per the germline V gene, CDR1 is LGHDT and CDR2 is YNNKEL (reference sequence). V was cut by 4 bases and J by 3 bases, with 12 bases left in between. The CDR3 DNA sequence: TGTGCCAGCAGCCCCAGGGGTTCAGCTAATGAAAAACTGTTTTTT. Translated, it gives CASSPRGSANEKLFF.

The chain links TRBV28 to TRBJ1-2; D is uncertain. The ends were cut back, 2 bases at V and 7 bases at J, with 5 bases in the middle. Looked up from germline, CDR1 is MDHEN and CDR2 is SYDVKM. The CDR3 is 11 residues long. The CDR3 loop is CASSLQRGYTF. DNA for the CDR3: TGTGCCAGCAGTTTACAGCGTGGCTACACCTTC.

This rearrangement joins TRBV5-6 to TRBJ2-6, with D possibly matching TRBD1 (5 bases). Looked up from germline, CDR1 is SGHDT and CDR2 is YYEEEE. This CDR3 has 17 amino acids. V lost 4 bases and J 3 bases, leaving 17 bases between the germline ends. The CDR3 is CASSHSKGLGGANVLTF. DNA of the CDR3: TGTGCCAGCAGCCATTCCAAGGGGTTGGGTGGGGCCAACGTCCTGACTTTC.

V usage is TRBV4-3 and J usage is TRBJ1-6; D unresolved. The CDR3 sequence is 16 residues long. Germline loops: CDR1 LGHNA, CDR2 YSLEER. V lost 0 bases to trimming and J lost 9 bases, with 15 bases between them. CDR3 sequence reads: CASSQDRPRLGSPLHF. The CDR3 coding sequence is TGCGCCAGCAGCCAAGATCGTCCCAGGCTGGGTTCACCCCTCCACTTT.

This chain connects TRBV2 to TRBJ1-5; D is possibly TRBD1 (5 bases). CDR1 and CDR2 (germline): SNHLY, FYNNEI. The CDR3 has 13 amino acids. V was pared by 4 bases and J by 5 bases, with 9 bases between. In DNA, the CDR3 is TGTGCCAGCAGTGGGGGCCGGGATCAGCCCCAGCATTTT. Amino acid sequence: CASSGGRDQPQHF.

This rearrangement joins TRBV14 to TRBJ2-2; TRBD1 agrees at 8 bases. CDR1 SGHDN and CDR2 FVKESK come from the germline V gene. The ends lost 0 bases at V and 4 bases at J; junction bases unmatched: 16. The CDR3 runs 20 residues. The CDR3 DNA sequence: TGTGCCAGCAGCCAAGAAGGACAGGGCCCCGGAATACGGTCCACCGGGGAGCTGTTTTTT. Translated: CASSQEGQGPGIRSTGELFF.

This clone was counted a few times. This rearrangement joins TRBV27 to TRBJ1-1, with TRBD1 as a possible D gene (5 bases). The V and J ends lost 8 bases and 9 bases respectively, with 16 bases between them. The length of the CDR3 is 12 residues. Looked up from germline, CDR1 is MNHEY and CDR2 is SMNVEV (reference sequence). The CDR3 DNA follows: TGTGCCAGCCGGATAGAGGCAGGGCAAGCTTTCTTT. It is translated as CASRIEAGQAFF.

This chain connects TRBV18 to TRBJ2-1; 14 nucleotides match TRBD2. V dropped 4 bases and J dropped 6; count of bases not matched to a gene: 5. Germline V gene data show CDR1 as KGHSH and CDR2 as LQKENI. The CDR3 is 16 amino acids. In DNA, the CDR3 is TGTGCCAGCTCACGGTACGGGACTAGCGGGAGCAATGAGCAGTTCTTC. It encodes CASSRYGTSGSNEQFF.

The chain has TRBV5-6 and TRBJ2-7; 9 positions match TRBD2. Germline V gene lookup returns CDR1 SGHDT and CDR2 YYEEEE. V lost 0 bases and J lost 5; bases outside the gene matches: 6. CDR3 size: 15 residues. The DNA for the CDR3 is TGTGCCAGCAGCTTGGGCCTAGCGGGATCTAACGAGCAGTACTTC. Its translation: CASSLGLAGSNEQYF.

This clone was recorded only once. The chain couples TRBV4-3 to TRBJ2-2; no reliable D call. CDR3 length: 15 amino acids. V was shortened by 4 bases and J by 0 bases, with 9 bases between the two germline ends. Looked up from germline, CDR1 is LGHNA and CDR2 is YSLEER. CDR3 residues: CASSPLLSNTGELFF. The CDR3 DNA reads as TGCGCCAGCAGCCCTTTGCTATCGAACACCGGGGAGCTGTTTTTT.

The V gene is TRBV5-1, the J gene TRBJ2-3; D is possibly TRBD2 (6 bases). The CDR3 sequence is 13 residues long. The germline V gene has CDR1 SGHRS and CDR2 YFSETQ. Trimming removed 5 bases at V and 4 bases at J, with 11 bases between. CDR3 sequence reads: CASRHWEADTQYF. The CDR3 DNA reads TGCGCCAGCAGACATTGGGAGGCAGATACGCAGTATTTT. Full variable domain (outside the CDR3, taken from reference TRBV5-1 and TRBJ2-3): KAGVTQTPRYLIKTRGQQVTLSCSPISGHRSVSWYQQTPGQGLQFLFEYFSETQRNKGNFPGRFSGRQFSNSRSEMNVSTLELGDSALYLCASRHWEADTQYFGPGTRLTVL.

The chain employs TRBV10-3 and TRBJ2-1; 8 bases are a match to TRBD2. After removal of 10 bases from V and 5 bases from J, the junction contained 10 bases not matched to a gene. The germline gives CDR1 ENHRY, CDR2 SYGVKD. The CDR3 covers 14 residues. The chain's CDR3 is CATGEGLDNNEQFF. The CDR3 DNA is TGTGCCACCGGAGAGGGACTAGATAACAATGAGCAGTTCTTC.

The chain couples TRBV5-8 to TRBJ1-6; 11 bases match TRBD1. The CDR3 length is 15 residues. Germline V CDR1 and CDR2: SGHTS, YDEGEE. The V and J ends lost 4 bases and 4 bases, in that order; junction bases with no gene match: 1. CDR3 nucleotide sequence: TGTGCCAGCAGCCGGGACAGGGGGTATAATTCACCCCTCCACTTT. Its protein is CASSRDRGYNSPLHF.

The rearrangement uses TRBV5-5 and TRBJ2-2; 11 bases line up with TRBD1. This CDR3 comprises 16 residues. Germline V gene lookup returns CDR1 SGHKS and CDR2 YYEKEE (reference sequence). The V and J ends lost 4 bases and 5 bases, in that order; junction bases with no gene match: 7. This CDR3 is CASSLPGTGGTGELFF. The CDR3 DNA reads TGTGCCAGCAGCCTGCCCGGGACAGGGGGGACCGGGGAGCTGTTTTTT.